The T cell receptor beta chain under discussion was sequenced for a study of cytomegalovirus exposure and HLA in healthy donors. Overall study results and limits: In a later analysis, across HLA loci, associated TCR counts were highest for DRB1, lowest for HLA-C.

Vbeta (60) and Jbeta (13) primers were used in the PCR. The repertoire was sequenced with immunoSEQ multiplex PCR; TCRdb's copy has only in-frame clones and lacks some. Of about 160,000 clones listed, 85% were seen once; the top ten hold 1%. On this clone: No antigen is known for it.

The V gene's germline CDR1 is MDHEN and CDR2 SYDVKM. This CDR3 has 15 amino acids. Germline trimming cut 6 bases from V and 10 bases from J; bases unmatched to any gene: 9. This sequence was found in a boy younger than 10 in good health and CMV-seronegative. The genes are TRBV28 and TRBJ1-6; 10 nucleotides match TRBD1. Sequenced input: PBMCs. Here the CDR3 reads CASRSPGTGASPLHF. CDR3 coding DNA: TGTGCCAGCAGATCCCCCGGGACAGGGGCATCACCCCTCCACTTT.